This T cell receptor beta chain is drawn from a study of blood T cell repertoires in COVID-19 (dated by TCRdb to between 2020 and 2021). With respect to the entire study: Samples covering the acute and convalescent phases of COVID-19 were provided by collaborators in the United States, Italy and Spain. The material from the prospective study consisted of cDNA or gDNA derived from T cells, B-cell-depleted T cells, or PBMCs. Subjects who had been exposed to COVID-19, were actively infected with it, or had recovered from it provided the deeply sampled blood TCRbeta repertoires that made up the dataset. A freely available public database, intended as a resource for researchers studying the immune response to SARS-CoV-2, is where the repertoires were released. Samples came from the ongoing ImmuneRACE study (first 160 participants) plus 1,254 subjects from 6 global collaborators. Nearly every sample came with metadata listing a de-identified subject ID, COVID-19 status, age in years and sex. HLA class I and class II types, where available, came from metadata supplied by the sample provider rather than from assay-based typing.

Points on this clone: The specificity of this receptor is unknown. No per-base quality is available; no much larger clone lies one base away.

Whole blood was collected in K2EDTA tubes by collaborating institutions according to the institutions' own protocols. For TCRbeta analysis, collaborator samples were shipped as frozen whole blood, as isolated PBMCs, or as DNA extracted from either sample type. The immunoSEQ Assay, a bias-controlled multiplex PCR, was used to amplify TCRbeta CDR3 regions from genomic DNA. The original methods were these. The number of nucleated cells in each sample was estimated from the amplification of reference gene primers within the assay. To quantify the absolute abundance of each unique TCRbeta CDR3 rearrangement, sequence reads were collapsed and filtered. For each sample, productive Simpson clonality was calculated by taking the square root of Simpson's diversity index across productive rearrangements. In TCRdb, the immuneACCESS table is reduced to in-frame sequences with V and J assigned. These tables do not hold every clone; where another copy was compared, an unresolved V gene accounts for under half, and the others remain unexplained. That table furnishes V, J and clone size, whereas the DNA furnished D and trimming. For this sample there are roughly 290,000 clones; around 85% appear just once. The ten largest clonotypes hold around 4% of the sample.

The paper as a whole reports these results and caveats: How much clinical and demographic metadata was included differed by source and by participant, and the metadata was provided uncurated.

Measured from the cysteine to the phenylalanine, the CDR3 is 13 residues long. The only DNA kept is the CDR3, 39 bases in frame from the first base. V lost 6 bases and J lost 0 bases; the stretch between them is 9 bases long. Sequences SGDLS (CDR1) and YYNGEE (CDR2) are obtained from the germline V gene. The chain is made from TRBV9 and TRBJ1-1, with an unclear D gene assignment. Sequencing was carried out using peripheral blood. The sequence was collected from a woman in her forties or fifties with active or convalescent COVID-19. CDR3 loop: CASNRGLNTEAFF. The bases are TGTGCCAGCAATCGAGGATTGAACACTGAAGCTTTCTTT.